This TCR beta chain was documented in a study of T-cell reconstitution after alpha-beta-depleted transplantation in children. Study-wide points: Counts and diversity of T cells one year after transplant came mostly from newly produced T cells. Expanded graft clones numbering several hundred reportedly gave rise to alpha-beta T cells about two months after transplant.

Germline loops: CDR1 MNHEY, CDR2 SVGEGT. This CDR3 region has 16 residues. Researchers prepared the TCRbeta library using unique molecular identifiers, the study reports. Via MiXCR, TCRdb re-called the PCR reads, giving one row per CDR3 protein. The sample consists of roughly 45,000 distinct CDR3 sequences, about 9% of them appearing once. There are many counts of this clonotype. Its matching antigen is unknown. One end of the junction fails to match germline, which may point to a read error. The source was PBMCs, mostly from graft donor cells, collected 60 days after TCRalphabeta/CD19-depleted stem cell transplant. The TCR sequence derives from a male patient aged 2 to 10 who had a stem cell transplant for chronic granulomatous disease, so the T cells may come from the graft donor. The V call is TRBV6-2 or TRBV6-3, the J call TRBJ2-3; D gene unclear. The CDR3 coding sequence is TGTGCCTGCAGTTACTCCCCCGGATCACCGACAGATACGCAGTATTTT. Translating it yields CACSYSPGSPTDTQYF.